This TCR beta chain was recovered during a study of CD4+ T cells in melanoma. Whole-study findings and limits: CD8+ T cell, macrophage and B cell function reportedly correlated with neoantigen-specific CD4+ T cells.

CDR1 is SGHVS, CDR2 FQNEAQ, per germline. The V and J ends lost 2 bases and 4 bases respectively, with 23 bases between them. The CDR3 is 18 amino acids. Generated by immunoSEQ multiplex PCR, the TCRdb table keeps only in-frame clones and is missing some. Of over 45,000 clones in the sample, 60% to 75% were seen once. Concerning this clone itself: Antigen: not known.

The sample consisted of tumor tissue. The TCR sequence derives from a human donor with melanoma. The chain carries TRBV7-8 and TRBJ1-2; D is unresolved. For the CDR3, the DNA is TGTGCCAGCAGCTTATTCGCCCCTTTGACAAGGTCTAGCTATGGCTACACCTTC. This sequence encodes CASSLFAPLTRSSYGYTF.